A single sample gave rise to the 22 T cell receptor beta chains below, sequenced in a study of blood T cell repertoires in COVID-19. Libraries were prepared by immunoSEQ multiplex PCR; TCRdb keeps only in-frame clonotypes and omits some of them. In the table there are about 120,000 clones, over 75% of which are singletons. The specimen sequenced was peripheral blood. These TCRs come from a woman at least 80 years old with active or convalescent COVID-19.

This clone turned up a few times. CDR3 nucleotides: TGTGCCAGCAGTTTAGCGGGGTTTAGCTCCTACAATGAGCAGTTCTTC. Translated: CASSLAGFSSYNEQFF. The chain joins TRBV6-2 or TRBV6-3 to TRBJ2-1, with TRBD2 matching 8 bases. This CDR3 is built from 16 residues. Trimming took 4 bases from V and 0 from J; bases not matched to a gene: 5. Germline values: CDR1 MNHEY, CDR2 SVGEGT.

V is TRBV6-5 and J is TRBJ1-1; D might be TRBD1 (6 bases). The CDR3 is made up of 13 amino acids. V was pared by 4 bases and J by 4 bases, with 10 bases between. CDR1 and CDR2 (germline): MNHEY, SVGAGI. In DNA form, the CDR3 reads TGTGCCAGCAGTTCGACCAGGGGCACTGAAGCTTTCTTT. It yields the protein CASSSTRGTEAFF.

The chain carries TRBV2 and TRBJ2-7; D might be TRBD1 (5 bases). V lost 6 bases and J lost 5, with 14 bases in between. Germline V gene data show CDR1 as SNHLY and CDR2 as FYNNEI. CDR3 length: 13 amino acids. CDR3 DNA: TGTGCCAGCAGCCTTGAGAAGGGGCACGAGCAGTACTTC. Amino acid sequence: CASSLEKGHEQYF.

This chain connects TRBV30 to TRBJ1-2; 8 bases match TRBD1. The CDR3 runs 14 residues. The V gene's germline CDR1 is GTSNPN and CDR2 SVGIG (reference sequence). Trimming took 3 bases from V and 4 from J; bases not matched to a gene: 7. CDR3 protein: CAWSWTGRRYGYTF. For the CDR3, the DNA is TGTGCCTGGAGCTGGACAGGGAGGCGCTATGGCTACACCTTC. The full variable domain, in which reference TRBV30 and TRBJ1-2 provide the parts outside the CDR3, is SQTIHQWPATLVQPVGSPLSLECTVEGTSNPNLYWYRQAAGRGLQLLFYSVGIGQISSEVPQNLSASRPQDRQFILSSKKLLLSDSGFYLCAWSWTGRRYGYTFGSGTRLTVV.

This clone was picked up one time. The rearrangement uses TRBV30 and TRBJ1-6, with D maybe TRBD1 (5 bases). The CDR3 has 13 amino acids. Germline lookup yields CDR1 GTSNPN and CDR2 SVGIG (reference sequence). Trimming shortened V by 5 bases and J by 7 bases, and 12 bases separated the two germline ends. The CDR3 region is CAWSDSRNSPLHF. The CDR3 DNA follows: TGTGCCTGGTCCGACAGCCGGAATTCACCCCTCCACTTT.

This clone was seen once. The chain carries TRBV18 and TRBJ1-2; TRBD1 might be the D (6 bases). V lost 3 bases, J lost 7 bases, and 9 bases lay in between. Germline V lookup: CDR1 KGHSH, CDR2 LQKENI. This CDR3 has 12 residues. The CDR3: CASSPGTLGYTF. The CDR3 bases are TGTGCCAGCTCACCCGGGACACTTGGCTACACCTTC.

This sequence joins TRBV28 and TRBJ1-2, with 8 bases aligning to TRBD1. The CDR3 runs to 16 residues. Trimming at V came to 7 bases and at J to 1 base, leaving 11 bases not matched to a gene. Looked up from germline, CDR1 is MDHEN and CDR2 is SYDVKM. CDR3 sequence reads: CASINFSGGDNYGYTF. The CDR3 bases are TGTGCCAGCATCAATTTCTCAGGGGGCGATAACTATGGCTACACCTTC.

This chain links TRBV19 with TRBJ2-3, with TRBD2 matching 7 bases. This CDR3 region has 14 residues. The germline CDR1 and CDR2 sequences are LNHDA and SQIVND (reference sequence). After removal of 6 bases from V and 0 bases from J, the junction contained 3 bases not matched to a gene. This CDR3 is CASRFSGSTDTQYF. The CDR3 DNA follows: TGTGCCAGTAGATTTAGCGGGAGCACAGATACGCAGTATTTT. Full variable domain (rest looked up from reference TRBV19 and TRBJ2-3): DGGITQSPKYLFRKEGQNVTLSCEQNLNHDAMYWYRQDPGQGLRLIYYSQIVNDFQKGDIAEGYSVSREKKESFPLTVTSAQKNPTAFYLCASRFSGSTDTQYFGPGTRLTVL.

This clone appeared a few times. Other DNA sequences within the sample encode an identical CDR3. V usage is TRBV12-3 or TRBV12-4 and J usage is TRBJ2-1, with D maybe TRBD2 (5 bases). The CDR3 runs 12 residues. Deletions cut 6 bases from V and 7 bases from J, with 10 bases between. The CDR3 DNA sequence: TGTGCCAGCAGCCCCACTAGTAATGAGCAGTTCTTC. Its protein is CASSPTSNEQFF.

J is TRBJ1-1 and V is TRBV2; D is undetermined. The germline CDR1 and CDR2 sequences are SNHLY and FYNNEI. Trimming cost V 7 bases and J 1 base, with 13 bases left between them. This CDR3 has 14 residues. CDR3 bases: TGTGCCAGCAATACGGGTTTGGGGAACACTGAAGCTTTCTTT. Protein sequence: CASNTGLGNTEAFF.

This rearrangement joins TRBV9 to TRBJ2-2, with D perhaps matching TRBD1 (6 bases). This CDR3 has 16 residues. V was cut by 4 bases and J by 5 bases, with 18 bases left in between. Germline-derived CDR1 and CDR2 are SGDLS and YYNGEE. CDR3 in amino acids: CASSPTPDSWTGELFF. The DNA for the CDR3 is TGTGCCAGCAGCCCGACCCCGGACAGCTGGACCGGGGAGCTGTTTTTT.

This chain joins TRBV19 and TRBJ2-7; 7 bases align to TRBD2. After removal of 3 bases from V and 0 bases from J, the junction contained 5 bases not matched to a gene. This CDR3 has 15 residues. Germline CDR1 LNHDA, CDR2 SQIVND (reference sequence). The CDR3 bases are TGTGCCAGTAGTATCACTAGCGCGAGCTCCTACGAGCAGTACTTC. Translation: CASSITSASSYEQYF.

V usage is TRBV7-9 and J usage is TRBJ2-3; 11 nucleotides match TRBD2. The J segment lost 0 bases and the V segment lost 5 bases, leaving 4 bases of the junction unmatched. CDR1 and CDR2 from the germline V gene are SEHNR and FQNEAQ (reference sequence). The CDR3 spans 16 residues. The CDR3 here is CASSKGLAESTDTQYF. CDR3 nucleotides: TGTGCCAGCAGCAAGGGACTAGCGGAAAGCACAGATACGCAGTATTTT.

This clone has a single count. The V call is TRBV27, the J call TRBJ1-3, with D hard to call. This CDR3 region has 14 residues. V was pared by 5 bases and J by 0 bases, with 8 bases between. CDR1 and CDR2 from the germline V gene are MNHEY and SMNVEV (reference sequence). CDR3 region: CASSTARSGNTIYF. As DNA, the CDR3 is TGTGCCAGCAGTACTGCGCGCTCTGGAAACACCATATATTTT.

The chain combines TRBV5-6 with TRBJ2-1; 7 bases line up with TRBD2. The CDR3 length is 15 residues. The trim removed 5 bases at V and 2 bases at J, leaving 7 bases unmatched. The germline gives CDR1 SGHDT, CDR2 YYEEEE. The CDR3 DNA reads as TGTGCCAGCAGAGAAGCCGGGACTACCTACAATGAGCAGTTCTTC. This gives the protein CASREAGTTYNEQFF.

The chain joins TRBV7-8 to TRBJ2-1; 10 bases are shared with TRBD1. The CDR3 has 15 residues. CDR1 is SGHVS and CDR2 is FQNEAQ in the germline V gene. V lost 5 bases and J lost 2; bases outside the gene matches: 3. Here the CDR3 DNA reads TGTGCCAGCAGCCGACAGGGGGCAACCTACAATGAGCAGTTCTTC. Its protein is CASSRQGATYNEQFF. Filled out from reference TRBV7-8 and TRBJ2-1, the complete variable domain reads GAGVSQSPRYKVAKRGQDVALRCDPISGHVSLFWYQQALGQGPEFLTYFQNEAQLDKSGLPSDRFFAERPEGSVSTLKIQRTQQEDSAVYLCASSRQGATYNEQFFGPGTRLTVL.

The chain joins TRBV5-1 to TRBJ2-2; 7 bases line up with TRBD2. V lost 4 bases to trimming and J lost 7 bases; unmatched junction nucleotides: 13. The CDR3 runs 16 residues. Germline CDR1 is SGHRS and CDR2 is YFSETQ. The CDR3 coding sequence is TGCGCCAGCAGCGTAACAGGACTAGGTCTAGGCGGGGAGCTGTTTTTT. This sequence encodes CASSVTGLGLGGELFF.

This chain joins TRBV5-4 and TRBJ2-3; a weak D match, TRBD2 (6 bases). The CDR3 length is 15 residues. Trimming took 4 bases from V and 2 from J, leaving 14 bases between them. Germline V gives CDR1 SGHNT, CDR2 YYREEE (reference sequence). As DNA, the CDR3 is TGTGCCAGCAGCAAACCCTGGGACTTCACAGATACGCAGTATTTT. This sequence encodes CASSKPWDFTDTQYF.

The chain joins TRBV7-9 to TRBJ1-6; TRBD1 might be the D (6 bases). Germline CDR1 SEHNR, CDR2 FQNEAQ (reference sequence). Trimming left V 5 bases short and J 10 bases short, with 12 bases between. The CDR3 runs to 13 residues. This chain's CDR3 is CASSLRTDSPLHF. For the CDR3, the DNA is TGTGCCAGCAGCCTCCGGACAGACTCACCCCTCCACTTT. The full variable domain, completed using reference TRBV7-9 and TRBJ1-6, is DTGVSQNPRHKITKRGQNVTFRCDPISEHNRLYWYRQTLGQGPEFLTYFQNEAQLEKSRLLSDRFSAERPKGSFSTLEIQRTEQGDSAMYLCASSLRTDSPLHFGNGTRLTVT.

This clone was seen just once. This rearrangement joins TRBV7-2 to TRBJ2-3; 12 bases agree with TRBD2. Trimming cost V 3 bases and J 5 bases; bases outside gene matches: 6. The length of the CDR3 is 16 residues. Germline loops: CDR1 SGHTA, CDR2 FQGNSA. CDR3 bases: TGTGCCAGCAGCTTCCGACTAGCGGGGGTTCGAGATACGCAGTATTTT. Translated, it gives CASSFRLAGVRDTQYF.

This clone occurred once. The chain is built from TRBV18 and TRBJ2-1; no firm D call. The CDR3 runs to 15 residues. Germline V gene lookup returns CDR1 KGHSH and CDR2 LQKENI. V lost 3 bases to trimming and J lost 0 bases, with 9 bases between them. CDR3 nucleotide sequence: TGTGCCAGCTCACCCTCAGGTCGCTCCTACAATGAGCAGTTCTTC. This gives the protein CASSPSGRSYNEQFF.

The V gene is TRBV5-1, the J gene TRBJ2-5; D may be TRBD2 (5 bases). CDR1 is SGHRS, CDR2 YFSETQ, per germline. This CDR3 comprises 14 residues. V lost 6 bases and J lost 1, with 13 bases in between. Here the CDR3 reads CASTKDSPQETQYF. Written as DNA, the CDR3 is TGCGCCAGCACCAAGGACTCTCCCCAAGAGACCCAGTACTTC.